This T cell receptor beta chain is from a study of cytomegalovirus exposure and HLA in healthy donors. Note on this clone: No antigen is known for it.

Sequencing was performed with immunoSEQ multiplex PCR; in TCRdb, only in-frame clones are kept and a portion is missing. This sample has 200,000 to 250,000 clones; 88% occur once, and the top ten carry approximately 2.9%. V dropped 1 base and J dropped 2 bases, with 6 bases sitting between them. This CDR3 contains 14 residues. Germline CDR1 SGHTA, CDR2 FQGNSA. Study results and caveats: In vitro assays verified that three CMV-associated chains recognized CMV antigens specifically.

The chain employs TRBV7-2 and TRBJ1-3; D gene ambiguous. Sequencing was carried out using PBMCs. The clonotype originates from a young woman in good health and CMV-seronegative. The CDR3: CASSLGNTGNTIYF. The CDR3, as DNA: TGTGCCAGCAGCTTAGGCAACACTGGAAACACCATATATTTT.